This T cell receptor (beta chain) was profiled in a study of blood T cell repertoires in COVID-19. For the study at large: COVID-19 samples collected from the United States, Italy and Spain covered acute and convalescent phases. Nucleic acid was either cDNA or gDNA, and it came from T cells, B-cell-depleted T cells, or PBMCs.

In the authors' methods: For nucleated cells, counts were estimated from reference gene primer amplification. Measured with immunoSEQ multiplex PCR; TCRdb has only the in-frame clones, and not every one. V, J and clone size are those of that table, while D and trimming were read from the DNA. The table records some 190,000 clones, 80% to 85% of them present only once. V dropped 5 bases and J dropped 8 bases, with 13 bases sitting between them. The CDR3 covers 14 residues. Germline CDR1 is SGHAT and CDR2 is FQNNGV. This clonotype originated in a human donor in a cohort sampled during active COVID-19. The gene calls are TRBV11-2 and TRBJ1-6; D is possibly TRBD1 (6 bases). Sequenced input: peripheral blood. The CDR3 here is CASSTQGAYSPLHF. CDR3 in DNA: TGTGCCAGCAGCACACAGGGAGCATATTCACCCCTCCACTTT.